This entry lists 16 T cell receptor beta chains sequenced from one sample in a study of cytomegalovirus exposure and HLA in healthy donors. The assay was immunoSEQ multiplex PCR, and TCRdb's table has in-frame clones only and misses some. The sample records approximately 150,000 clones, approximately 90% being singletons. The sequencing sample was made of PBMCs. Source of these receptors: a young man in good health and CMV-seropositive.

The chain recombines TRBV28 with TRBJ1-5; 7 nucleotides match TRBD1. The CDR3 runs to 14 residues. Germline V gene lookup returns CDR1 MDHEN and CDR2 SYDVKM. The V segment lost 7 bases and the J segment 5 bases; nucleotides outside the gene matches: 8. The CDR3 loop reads CASNPTGTDQPQHF. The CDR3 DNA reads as TGTGCCAGCAATCCAACCGGGACAGATCAGCCCCAGCATTTT. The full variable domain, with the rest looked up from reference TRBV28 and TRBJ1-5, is DVKVTQSSRYLVKRTGEKVFLECVQDMDHENMFWYRQDPGLGLRLIYFSYDVKMKEKGDIPEGYSVSREKKERFSLILESASTNQTSMYLCASNPTGTDQPQHFGDGTRLSIL.

CDR3 sequence reads: CASSFGAGTGADEQYF. The DNA of the CDR3 is TGCGCCAGCAGCTTCGGGGCCGGGACAGGGGCGGACGAGCAGTACTTC. V usage is TRBV5-1 and J usage is TRBJ2-7; the match to TRBD1 covers 10 bases. The V gene end was trimmed by 2 bases and the J gene end by 5 bases; junction bases not matched to a gene: 10. This CDR3 has 16 amino acids. CDR1 SGHRS and CDR2 YFSETQ come from the germline V gene.

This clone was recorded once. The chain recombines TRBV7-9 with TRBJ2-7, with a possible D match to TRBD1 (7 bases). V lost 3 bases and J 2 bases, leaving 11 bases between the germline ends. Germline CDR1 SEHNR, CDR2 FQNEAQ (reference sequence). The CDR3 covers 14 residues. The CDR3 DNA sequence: TGTGCCAGCAGCTTCCAGGGGGGCACCTACGAGCAGTACTTC. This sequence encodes CASSFQGGTYEQYF.

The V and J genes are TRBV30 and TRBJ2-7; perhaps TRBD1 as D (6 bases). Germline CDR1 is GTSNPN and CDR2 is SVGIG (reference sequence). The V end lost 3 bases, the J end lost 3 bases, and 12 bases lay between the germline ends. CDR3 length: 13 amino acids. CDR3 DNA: TGTGCCTGGAGACCGGGACAAAACTACGAGCAGTACTTC. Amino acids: CAWRPGQNYEQYF.

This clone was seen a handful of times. The CDR3 DNA reads as TGTGCCAGCAGTCCAGGGGACTATGGCTACACCTTC. It codes for CASSPGDYGYTF. This sequence joins TRBV28 and TRBJ1-2; the D gene is possibly TRBD1 (6 bases). CDR1 is MDHEN, CDR2 SYDVKM, per germline. This CDR3 comprises 12 residues. Trimming cost V 5 bases and J 3 bases, with 7 bases left between them.

The DNA for the CDR3 is TGTGCCTGGAGTCTTGGACAGGTTAATAATTCACCCCTCCACTTT. Protein: CAWSLGQVNNSPLHF. The rearrangement links TRBV30 to TRBJ1-6, with 7 bases lining up with TRBD1. This CDR3 is built from 15 residues. V lost 2 bases, J lost 5 bases, and 6 bases stayed unmatched. Germline CDR1 is GTSNPN and CDR2 is SVGIG (reference sequence).

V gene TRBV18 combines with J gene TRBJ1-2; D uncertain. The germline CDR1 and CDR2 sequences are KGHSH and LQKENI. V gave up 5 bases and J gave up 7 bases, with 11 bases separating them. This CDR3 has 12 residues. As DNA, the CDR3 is TGTGCCAGCTCAGGACTGAGGGCTGGCTACACCTTC. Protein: CASSGLRAGYTF.

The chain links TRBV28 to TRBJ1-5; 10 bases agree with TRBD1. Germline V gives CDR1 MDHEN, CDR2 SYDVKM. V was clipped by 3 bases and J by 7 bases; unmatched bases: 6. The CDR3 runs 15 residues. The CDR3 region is CASSFSTGGGQPQHF. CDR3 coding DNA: TGTGCCAGCAGTTTCTCGACAGGGGGCGGGCAGCCCCAGCATTTT. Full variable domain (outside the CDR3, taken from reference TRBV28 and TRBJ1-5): DVKVTQSSRYLVKRTGEKVFLECVQDMDHENMFWYRQDPGLGLRLIYFSYDVKMKEKGDIPEGYSVSREKKERFSLILESASTNQTSMYLCASSFSTGGGQPQHFGDGTRLSIL.

DNA for the CDR3: TGCGCCAGCAGCTGGTCCTTACAGGGGGGCTATGGCTACACCTTC. As protein: CASSWSLQGGYGYTF. The chain links TRBV4-1 to TRBJ1-2, with TRBD1 matching over 8 bases. V was pared by 5 bases and J by 4 bases, with 9 bases of the junction left unmatched. Germline V gene data show CDR1 as MGHRA and CDR2 as YSYEKL. The CDR3 contains 15 residues.

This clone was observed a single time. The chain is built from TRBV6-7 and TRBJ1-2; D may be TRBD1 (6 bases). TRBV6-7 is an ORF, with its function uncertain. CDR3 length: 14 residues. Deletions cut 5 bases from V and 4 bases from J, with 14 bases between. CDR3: CASSRGGLLYGYTF. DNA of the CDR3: TGTGCCAGCAGTAGGGGGGGGTTGCTCTATGGCTACACCTTC.

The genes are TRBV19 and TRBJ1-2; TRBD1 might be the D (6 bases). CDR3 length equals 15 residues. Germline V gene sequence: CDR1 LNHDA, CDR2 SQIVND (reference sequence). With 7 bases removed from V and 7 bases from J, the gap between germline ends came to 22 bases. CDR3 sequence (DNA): TGTGCCAGTAACGAGGGTCAGGGGCGCAGGACTGGCTACACCTTC. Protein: CASNEGQGRRTGYTF.

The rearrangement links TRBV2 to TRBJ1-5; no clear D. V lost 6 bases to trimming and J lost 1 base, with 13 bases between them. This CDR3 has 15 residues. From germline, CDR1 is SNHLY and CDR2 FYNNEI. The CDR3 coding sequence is TGTGCCAGCAGAGAAAAACAGATGAGCAATCAGCCCCAGCATTTT. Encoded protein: CASREKQMSNQPQHF. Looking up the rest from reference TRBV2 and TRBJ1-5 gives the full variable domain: EPEVTQTPSHQVTQMGQEVILRCVPISNHLYFYWYRQILGQKVEFLVSFYNNEISEKSEIFDDQFSVERPDGSNFTLKIRSTKLEDSAMYFCASREKQMSNQPQHFGDGTRLSIL.

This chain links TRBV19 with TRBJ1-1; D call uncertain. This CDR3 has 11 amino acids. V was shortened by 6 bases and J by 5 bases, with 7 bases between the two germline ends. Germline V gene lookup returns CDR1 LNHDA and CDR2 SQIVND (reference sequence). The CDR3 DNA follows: TGTGCCAGTAGATCAGAAACTGAAGCTTTCTTT. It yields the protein CASRSETEAFF.

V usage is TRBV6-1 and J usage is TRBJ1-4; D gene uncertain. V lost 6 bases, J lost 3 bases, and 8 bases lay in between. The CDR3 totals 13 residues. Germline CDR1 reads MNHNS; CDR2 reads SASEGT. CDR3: CASRGVANEKLFF. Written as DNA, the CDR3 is TGTGCCAGCAGGGGAGTCGCTAATGAAAAACTGTTTTTT.

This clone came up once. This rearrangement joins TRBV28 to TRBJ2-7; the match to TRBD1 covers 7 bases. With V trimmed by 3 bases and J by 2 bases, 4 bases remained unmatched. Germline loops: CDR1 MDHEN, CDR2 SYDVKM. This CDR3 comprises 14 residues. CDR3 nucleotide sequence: TGTGCCAGCAGTTTCGCCGGGACAGCCTACGAGCAGTACTTC. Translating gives CASSFAGTAYEQYF.

DNA of the CDR3: TGTGCCAGCAGCTTAATGGGGAGGAATCAGCCCCAGCATTTT. Translating gives CASSLMGRNQPQHF. The V gene is TRBV7-2, the J gene TRBJ1-5; D gene ambiguous. The CDR3 sequence is 14 residues long. Germline CDR1 reads SGHTA; CDR2 reads FQGNSA. Trimming took off 2 bases at V and 4 bases at J, with 9 bases between the two ends.